This T cell receptor (beta chain) was obtained from a study of T-cell reconstitution after alpha-beta-depleted transplantation in children. This clonotype has only one observation. Researchers prepared the TCRbeta library using unique molecular identifiers, the study reports. One entry per CDR3 protein, called by TCRdb with MiXCR from the PCR reads. The data contain around 600,000 distinct CDR3 sequences, 10% of them singletons. V gave up 6 bases and J gave up 3 bases, with 11 bases separating them. This CDR3 spans 14 amino acids. Germline V lookup: CDR1 MNHGY, CDR2 SVAAGI. The sequencing used PBMCs from the stem cell graft donor, collected from the stem cell graft. The TCR sequence derives from a human donor who donated a stem cell graft to a child with acute myeloid leukemia. The chain couples TRBV6-9 to TRBJ1-4; D possibly corresponds to TRBD1 (6 bases). DNA of the CDR3: TGTGCCAGCAGGGCACAGGGTTCTAATGAAAAACTGTTTTTT. This codes for CASRAQGSNEKLFF.